Given below is one TCR beta chain in context. TCRdb itself ran the 5' RACE reads through MiXCR, one entry per CDR3 protein. Of under 400,000 distinct CDR3 sequences listed, around 30% are singletons. This entry comes from a study of T-cell memory formation after mild COVID-19. The CDR3 contains 15 residues. V was shortened by 0 bases and J by 2 bases, with 10 bases between the two germline ends. Germline loops: CDR1 SGDLS, CDR2 YYNGEE. This receptor was obtained from an adult woman who had mild COVID-19 (a few samples of this study predate the infection). Cell type and time point are not known. The sample comprised PBMCs or a T cell subset sorted from them (not recorded which). The chain employs TRBV9 and TRBJ2-3, with D possibly matching TRBD1 (6 bases). The CDR3 spells CASSVDNRATDTQYF. The DNA of the CDR3 is TGTGCCAGCAGCGTAGATAACAGGGCCACAGATACGCAGTATTTT.